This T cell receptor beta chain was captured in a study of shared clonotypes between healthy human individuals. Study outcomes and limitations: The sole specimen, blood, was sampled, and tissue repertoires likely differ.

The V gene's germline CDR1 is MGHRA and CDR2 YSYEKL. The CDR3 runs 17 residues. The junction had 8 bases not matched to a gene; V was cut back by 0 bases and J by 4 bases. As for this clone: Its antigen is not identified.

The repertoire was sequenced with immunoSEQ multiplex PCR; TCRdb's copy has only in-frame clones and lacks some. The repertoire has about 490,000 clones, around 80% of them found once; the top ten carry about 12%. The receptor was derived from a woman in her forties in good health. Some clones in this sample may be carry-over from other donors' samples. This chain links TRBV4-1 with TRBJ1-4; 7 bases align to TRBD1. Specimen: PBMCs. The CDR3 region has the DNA TGCGCCAGCAGCCAAGAACCCCCAGGGGGGCTTAATGAAAAACTGTTTTTT. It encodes CASSQEPPGGLNEKLFF.